This TCR beta chain was recovered during a study of blood T cells in healthy people across ages. Germline loops: CDR1 WSHSY, CDR2 SAAADI. Trimming stripped 3 bases from V and 8 bases from J, with 8 bases between. The CDR3 spans 12 residues. Through a sample-barcoded 5' primer and a J-beta primer mix, a second PCR was run for about 6 to 11 cycles. Each cDNA molecule carried a tag from a template-switch adaptor that contained 12 random nucleotides. TCRdb itself ran the 5' RACE reads through MiXCR, one entry per CDR3 protein. Counted here are more than 1 million distinct CDR3 sequences, around 45% occurring once; the ten biggest clones make up about 19%. Peripheral blood from each donor was collected in a volume of approximately 9.2 milliliters.

The receptor was isolated from a woman aged 60-75 years in good health. The chain couples TRBV10-2 to TRBJ2-1, with D hard to call. Sequencing was done on a sample of blood. The CDR3 region is CASSDGLYEQFF. In DNA form, the CDR3 reads TGCGCCAGCAGTGACGGGTTGTATGAGCAGTTCTTC.